This T cell receptor beta chain was captured by sequencing in a study of T cells in Graves' hyperthyroidism and ophthalmopathy. From RNA transcripts, TCR beta CDR3 regions were amplified. The HTBI primer set was used in a first-round RT-PCR of the TCR CDR3. TCRdb independently ran MiXCR on the multiplex PCR reads; one entry per CDR3 protein. The sample yields over 250,000 distinct CDR3 sequences, about 25% seen once. The study excluded patients with uncontrolled infection, other autoimmune disease, pregnancy or lactation. Germline CDR1 and CDR2: LNHDA and SQIVND (reference sequence). The ends were cut back, 5 bases at V and 7 bases at J, with 15 bases in the middle. The CDR3 has 13 amino acids. This clonotype appeared many times.

The chain combines TRBV19 with TRBJ2-7; D possibly corresponds to TRBD2 (6 bases). Sequencing used blood. This clonotype originated in a man in his forties or fifties with Graves' hyperthyroidism that later progressed to Graves' ophthalmopathy. CDR3 coding DNA: TGTGCCAGTAGTGGGGACTCTTTTGGAGAGCAGTACTTC. This translates into CASSGDSFGEQYF.